The sequence of this T cell receptor beta chain was determined in a study of technical replicates of blood from a few donors. TCRdb's table, derived via immunoSEQ multiplex PCR, lists solely in-frame clones and lacks some. The sample shows approximately 85,000 clones, approximately 95% of them seen only once. This CDR3 comprises 15 residues. Germline values: CDR1 KGHSH, CDR2 LQKENI. V lost 6 bases and J lost 1; bases outside the gene matches: 7. The chain links TRBV18 to TRBJ1-1, with 8 bases fitting TRBD1. The sequence derives from a human donor in good health. The sequenced material came from T cells isolated from PBMCs. The CDR3 DNA is TGTGCCAGCTCCGGACAGGGTGAGGGGAACACTGAAGCTTTCTTT. Translated: CASSGQGEGNTEAFF.